The clone carrying this T cell receptor beta chain has ten or more counts. The data were obtained in a study of identical twins. Each CDR3 protein is one row after TCRdb ran MiXCR on the 5' RACE reads. Of approximately 490,000 distinct CDR3 sequences in the sample, around 24% were seen once. V was pared by 5 bases and J by 1 base, with 1 base of the junction left unmatched. The length of the CDR3 is 14 residues. Germline V CDR1 and CDR2: SQVTM, ANQGSEA. These data were likewise used in another study, on yellow fever vaccine responses in identical twins.

This clonotype originated in a woman aged 18-29 years in good health. This sequence joins TRBV29-1 and TRBJ2-6; 8 bases are shared with TRBD1. Sequencing was done on a sample of CD4+ T cells sorted from blood. CDR3 bases: TGCAGCGTTCGACAGGGGTCTGGGGCCAACGTCCTGACTTTC. Amino acids: CSVRQGSGANVLTF.